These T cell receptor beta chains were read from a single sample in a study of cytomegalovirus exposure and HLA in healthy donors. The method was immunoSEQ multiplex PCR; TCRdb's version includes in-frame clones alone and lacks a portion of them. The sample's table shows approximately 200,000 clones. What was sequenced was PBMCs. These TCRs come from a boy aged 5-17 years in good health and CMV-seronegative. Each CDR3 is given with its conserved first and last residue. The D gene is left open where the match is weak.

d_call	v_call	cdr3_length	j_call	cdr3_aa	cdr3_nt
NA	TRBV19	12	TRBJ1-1	CASSISDTEAFF	TGTGCCAGTAGTATCTCGGACACTGAAGCTTTCTTT
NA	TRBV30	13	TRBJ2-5	CAWSKERGETQYF	TGTGCCTGGAGTAAAGAAAGGGGAGAGACCCAGTACTTC
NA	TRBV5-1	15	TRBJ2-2	CASSLAQVLAGELFF	TGCGCCAGCAGCTTGGCGCAGGTCCTTGCCGGGGAGCTGTTTTTT
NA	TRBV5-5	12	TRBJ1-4	CASGLTEGKLFF	TGTGCCAGCGGGCTCACGGAGGGGAAACTGTTTTTT
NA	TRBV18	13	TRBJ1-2	CASSPIDSYGYTF	TGTGCCAGCTCACCAATTGACAGCTATGGCTACACCTTC
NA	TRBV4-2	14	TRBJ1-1	CASSHLLKNTEAFF	TGTGCCAGCAGCCATCTGCTAAAGAACACTGAAGCTTTCTTT
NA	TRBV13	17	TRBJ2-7	CASSLGSMRQDSYEQYF	TGTGCCAGCAGCTTAGGATCCATGAGACAGGACTCCTACGAGCAGTACTTC
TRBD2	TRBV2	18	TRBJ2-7	CASIPYLRASGGVGEQYF	TGTGCCAGCATTCCCTACCTCCGAGCTAGCGGTGGGGTGGGCGAGCAGTACTTC
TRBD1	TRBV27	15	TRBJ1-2	CASSPRGGTGDGYTF	TGTGCCAGCAGTCCCCGAGGTGGGACAGGGGATGGCTACACCTTC
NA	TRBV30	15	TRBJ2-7	CAWRAGLGQQYEQYF	TGTGCCTGGAGGGCGGGCCTCGGACAGCAATACGAGCAGTACTTC
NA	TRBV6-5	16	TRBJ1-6	CASSYGFAGALSPLHF	TGTGCCAGCAGTTACGGTTTTGCAGGGGCCCTTTCACCCCTCCACTTT
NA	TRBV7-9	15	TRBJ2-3	CASSFDGGRTDTQYF	TGTGCCAGCAGCTTTGACGGGGGGCGCACAGATACGCAGTATTTT
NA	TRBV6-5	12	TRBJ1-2	CASGAQYYGYTF	TGTGCCAGTGGAGCCCAGTATTATGGCTACACCTTC
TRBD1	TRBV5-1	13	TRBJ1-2	CASSQDRGNGYTF	TGCGCCAGCAGTCAGGACAGGGGGAATGGCTACACCTTC
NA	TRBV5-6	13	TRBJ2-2	CASSKNRAGELFF	TGTGCCAGCAGCAAGAACAGGGCCGGGGAGCTGTTTTTT
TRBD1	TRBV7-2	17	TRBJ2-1	CASSSSGQGAAYNEQFF	TGTGCCAGCAGCTCTTCCGGACAGGGGGCGGCTTACAATGAGCAGTTCTTC
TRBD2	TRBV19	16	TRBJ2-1	CASTLGAGTSYNEQFF	TGTGCCAGTACCCTGGGGGCCGGGACTAGCTACAATGAGCAGTTCTTC
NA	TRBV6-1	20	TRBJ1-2	CASSEYGGGQWKPSNYGYTF	TGTGCCAGCAGTGAATACGGGGGTGGGCAGTGGAAACCCTCTAACTATGGCTACACCTTC
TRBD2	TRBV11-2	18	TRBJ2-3	CASSLDGPFSGRTDTQYF	TGTGCCAGCAGCTTAGACGGGCCCTTTAGCGGGCGCACAGATACGCAGTATTTT